This T cell receptor (beta chain) emerged from a study of graft-versus-host responses after intestinal transplantation. Overall study: Recipients got multivisceral, liver-intestinal, or isolated intestinal transplants.

Sequencing used immunoSEQ multiplex PCR; TCRdb keeps in-frame clones, though not all of them. The table lists about 90,000 clones, around four fifths of them singletons, with 15% to 20% in the top ten. About this clone itself: As yet, its antigen is unknown.

Study conclusions and caveats: In patients with graft-donor T cell macrochimerism, allograft graft-versus-host to host-versus-graft clonal ratios were high.

This CDR3 region has 15 residues. Looked up from germline, CDR1 is WSHSY and CDR2 is SAAADI. V was trimmed by 7 bases and J by 2 bases, leaving 15 bases between them. The TCR originated in a human donor who received an intestinal transplant. The sequences come from unstimulated CD8+ T cells sorted from spleen or lymph node cells, collected before intestinal transplant. The genes are TRBV10-2 and TRBJ2-1; D is possibly TRBD1 (6 bases). This CDR3 is CASIVRGFPYNEQFF. The CDR3 nucleotides read TGCGCCAGCATTGTCAGGGGTTTTCCCTACAATGAGCAGTTCTTC.